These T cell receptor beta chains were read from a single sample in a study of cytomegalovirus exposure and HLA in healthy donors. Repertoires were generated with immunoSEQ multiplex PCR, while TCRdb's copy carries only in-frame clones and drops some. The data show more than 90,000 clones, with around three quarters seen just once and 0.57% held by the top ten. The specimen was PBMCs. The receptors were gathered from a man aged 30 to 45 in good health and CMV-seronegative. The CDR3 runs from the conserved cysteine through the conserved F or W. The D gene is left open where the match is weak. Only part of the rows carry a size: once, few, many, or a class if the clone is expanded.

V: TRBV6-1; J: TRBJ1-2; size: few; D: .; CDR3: CASSETLAGVSGYTF; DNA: TGTGCCAGCAGTGAAACCCTGGCAGGGGTCAGTGGCTACACCTTC
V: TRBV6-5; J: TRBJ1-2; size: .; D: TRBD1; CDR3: CASSYSTGGPNYGYTF; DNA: TGTGCCAGCAGTTACTCGACAGGGGGGCCTAACTATGGCTACACCTTC
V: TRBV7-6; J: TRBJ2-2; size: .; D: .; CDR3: CASSLEWGDNTGELFF; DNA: TGTGCCAGCAGCTTAGAGTGGGGGGATAACACCGGGGAGCTGTTTTTT
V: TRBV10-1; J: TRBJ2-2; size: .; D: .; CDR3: CASSGGLNTGELFF; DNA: TGCGCCAGCAGTGGAGGGTTGAACACCGGGGAGCTGTTTTTT
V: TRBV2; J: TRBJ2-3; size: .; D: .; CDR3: CASSVLREADTQYF; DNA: TGTGCCAGCAGTGTACTCAGGGAGGCAGATACGCAGTATTTT
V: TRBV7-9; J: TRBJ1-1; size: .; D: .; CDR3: CASSSNMNTEAFF; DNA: TGTGCCAGCAGCTCTAATATGAACACTGAAGCTTTCTTT
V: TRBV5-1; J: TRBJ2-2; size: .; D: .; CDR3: CASSEAVITGELFF; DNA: TGCGCCAGCAGCGAGGCTGTTATAACCGGGGAGCTGTTTTTT
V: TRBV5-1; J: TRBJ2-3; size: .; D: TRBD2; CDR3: CASSLGRGLAGPSTDTQYF; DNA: TGCGCCAGCAGCTTGGGAAGGGGACTAGCGGGGCCTAGCACAGATACGCAGTATTTT
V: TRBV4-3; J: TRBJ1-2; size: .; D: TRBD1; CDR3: CASSQGGTGGYDYTF; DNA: TGCGCCAGCAGCCAAGGAGGGACAGGGGGCTATGACTACACCTTC
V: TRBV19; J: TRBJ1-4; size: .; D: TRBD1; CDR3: CASSTDRGNEKLFF; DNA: TGTGCCAGTAGCACCGACAGGGGGAATGAAAAACTGTTTTTT
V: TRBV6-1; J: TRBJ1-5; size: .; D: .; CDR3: CASSDRQSSNQPQHF; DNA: TGTGCCAGCAGTGACAGACAATCTAGCAATCAGCCCCAGCATTTT
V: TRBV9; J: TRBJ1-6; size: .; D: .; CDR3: CASSVAGSPLHF; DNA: TGTGCCAGCAGCGTTGCGGGTTCACCCCTCCACTTT
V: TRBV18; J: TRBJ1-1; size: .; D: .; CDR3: CASSPSSAGASTEAFF; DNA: TGTGCCAGCTCACCAAGTTCAGCAGGGGCTTCCACTGAAGCTTTCTTT
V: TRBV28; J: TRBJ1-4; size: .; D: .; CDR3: CASREGIEEKLFF; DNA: TGTGCCAGCCGGGAGGGGATCGAGGAAAAACTGTTTTTT
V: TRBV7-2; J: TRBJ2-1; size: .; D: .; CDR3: CASSLGRYGEQFF; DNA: TGTGCCAGCAGCTTAGGAAGATACGGTGAGCAGTTCTTC
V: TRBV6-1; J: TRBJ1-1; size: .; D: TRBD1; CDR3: CASSAEGAMAEAFF; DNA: TGTGCCAGCAGCGCTGAGGGGGCGATGGCTGAAGCTTTCTTT
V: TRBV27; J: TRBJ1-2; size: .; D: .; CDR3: CASSDRLDSLYGYTF; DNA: TGTGCCAGCAGTGACCGACTGGACAGTCTCTATGGCTACACCTTC
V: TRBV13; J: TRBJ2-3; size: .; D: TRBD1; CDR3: CASSWGPGQGTDTQYF; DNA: TGTGCCAGCAGCTGGGGCCCCGGACAGGGCACAGATACGCAGTATTTT
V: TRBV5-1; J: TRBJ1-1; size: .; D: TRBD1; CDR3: CASSSDRGPRGAEAFF; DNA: TGCGCCAGCAGCTCAGACAGGGGGCCGCGGGGGGCTGAAGCTTTCTTT
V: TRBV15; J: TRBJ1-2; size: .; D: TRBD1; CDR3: CATSRRDRGGYGYTF; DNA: TGTGCCACCAGCAGACGGGACAGGGGAGGCTATGGCTACACCTTC
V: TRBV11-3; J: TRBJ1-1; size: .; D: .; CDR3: CASSLGYGNGKAFF; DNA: TGTGCCAGCAGCTTAGGATATGGGAACGGGAAAGCTTTCTTT
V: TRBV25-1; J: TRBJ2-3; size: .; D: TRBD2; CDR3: CASSSSGGSTDTQYF; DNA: TGTGCCAGCTCCTCTAGCGGGGGTAGCACAGATACGCAGTATTTT
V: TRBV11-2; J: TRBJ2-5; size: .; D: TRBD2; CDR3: CASSRQGGGRQETQYF; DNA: TGTGCCAGCAGTCGCCAGGGAGGCGGGAGGCAAGAGACCCAGTACTTC
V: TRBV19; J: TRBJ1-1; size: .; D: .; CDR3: CASSTGWTNTEAFF; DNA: TGTGCCAGTAGCACAGGGTGGACGAACACTGAAGCTTTCTTT
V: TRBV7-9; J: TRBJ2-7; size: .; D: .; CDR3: CASSLEGGTYEQYF; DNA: TGTGCCAGCAGCTTAGAGGGCGGGACCTACGAGCAGTACTTC
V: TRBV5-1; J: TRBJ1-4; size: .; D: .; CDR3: CASSLDLRTVNEKLFF; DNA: TGCGCCAGCAGCCTCGACCTTAGGACAGTTAATGAAAAACTGTTTTTT
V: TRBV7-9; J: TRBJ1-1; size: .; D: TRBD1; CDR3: CASTKPAGGSDTEAFF; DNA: TGTGCCAGCACCAAACCTGCAGGGGGATCGGACACTGAAGCTTTCTTT
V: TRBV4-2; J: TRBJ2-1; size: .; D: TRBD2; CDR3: CASSQGLADEQFF; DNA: TGTGCCAGCAGCCAGGGACTAGCGGATGAGCAGTTCTTC
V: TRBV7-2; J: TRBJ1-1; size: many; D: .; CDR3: CASSFSVNTEAFF; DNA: TGTGCCAGCAGCTTTAGTGTTAACACTGAAGCTTTCTTT
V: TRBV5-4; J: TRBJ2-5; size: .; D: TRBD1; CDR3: CASRIQGIQETQYF; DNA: TGTGCCAGCAGGATACAGGGGATCCAAGAGACCCAGTACTTC
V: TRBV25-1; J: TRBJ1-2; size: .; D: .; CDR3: CASSDPAGLNYGYTF; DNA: TGTGCCAGCAGTGATCCGGCAGGGCTTAACTATGGCTACACCTTC
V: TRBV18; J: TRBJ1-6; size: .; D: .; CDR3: CASSQSAGLSPLHF; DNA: TGTGCCAGCTCACAATCGGCAGGGCTCTCACCCCTCCACTTT
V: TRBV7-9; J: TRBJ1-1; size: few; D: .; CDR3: CASSSYGGTEAFF; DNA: TGTGCCAGCAGCTCCTACGGTGGTACTGAAGCTTTCTTT
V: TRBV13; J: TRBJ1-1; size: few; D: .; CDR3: CASSLGRGSTEAFF; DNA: TGTGCCAGCAGCTTAGGCCGGGGGAGCACTGAAGCTTTCTTT
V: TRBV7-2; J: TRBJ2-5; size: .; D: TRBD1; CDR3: CASSSQVTGGETQYF; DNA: TGTGCCAGCAGCTCCCAAGTTACAGGGGGAGAGACCCAGTACTTC
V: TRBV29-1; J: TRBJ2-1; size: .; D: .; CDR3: CSVDTTGEQFF; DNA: TGCAGCGTTGATACGACGGGAGAGCAGTTCTTC
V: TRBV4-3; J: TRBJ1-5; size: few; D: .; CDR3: CASSQDAGNSNQPQHF; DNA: TGCGCCAGCAGCCAAGATGCGGGGAATAGCAATCAGCCCCAGCATTTT
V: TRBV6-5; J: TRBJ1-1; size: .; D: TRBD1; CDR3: CASRGQPLGTEAFF; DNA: TGTGCCAGCAGGGGACAGCCCCTAGGTACTGAAGCTTTCTTT
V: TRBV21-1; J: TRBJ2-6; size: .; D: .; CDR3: CASSKWEGWADSNSGANVLTF; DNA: TGTGCCAGCAGCAAATGGGAGGGGTGGGCCGACTCGAACTCTGGGGCCAACGTCCTGACTTTC
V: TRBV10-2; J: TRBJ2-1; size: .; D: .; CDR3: CASSLLNNEQFF; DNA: TGCGCCAGCAGTCTACTAAACAATGAGCAGTTCTTC
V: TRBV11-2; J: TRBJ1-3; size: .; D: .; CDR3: CASSPISGNTIYF; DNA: TGTGCCAGCAGCCCAATCTCTGGAAACACCATATATTTT
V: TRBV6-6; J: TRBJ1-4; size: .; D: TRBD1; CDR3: CASSEPDRGNEKLFF; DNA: TGTGCCAGCAGCGAACCTGACAGGGGTAATGAAAAACTGTTTTTT
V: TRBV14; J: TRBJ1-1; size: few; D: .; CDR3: CASSRRENTEAFF; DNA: TGTGCCAGCAGCAGACGGGAGAACACTGAAGCTTTCTTT
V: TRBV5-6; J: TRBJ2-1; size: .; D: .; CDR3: CASSLTGTSDNEQFF; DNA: TGTGCCAGCAGCCTGACCGGGACAAGCGATAATGAGCAGTTCTTC